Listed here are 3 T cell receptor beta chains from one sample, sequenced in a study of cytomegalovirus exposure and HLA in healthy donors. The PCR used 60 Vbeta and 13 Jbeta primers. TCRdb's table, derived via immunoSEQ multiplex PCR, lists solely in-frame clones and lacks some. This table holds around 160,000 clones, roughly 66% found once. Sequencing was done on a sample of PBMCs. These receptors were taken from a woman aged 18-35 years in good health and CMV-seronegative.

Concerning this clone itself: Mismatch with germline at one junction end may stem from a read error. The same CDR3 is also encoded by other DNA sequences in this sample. The chain's CDR3 is CASSLVASGEPSTDTQYF. As DNA, the CDR3 is TGCGCCAGCAGCTTGGTGGCTAGCGGGGAACCTAGCACAGATACGCAGTACTTT. This sequence joins TRBV5-1 and TRBJ2-3; TRBD2 matches at 9 bases. Looked up from germline, CDR1 is SGHRS and CDR2 is YFSETQ. The CDR3 contains 18 residues.

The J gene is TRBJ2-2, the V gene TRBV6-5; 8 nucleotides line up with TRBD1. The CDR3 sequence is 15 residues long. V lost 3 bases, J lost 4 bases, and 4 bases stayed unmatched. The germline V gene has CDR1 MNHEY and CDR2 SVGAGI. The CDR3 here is CASSYSRGPTGELFF. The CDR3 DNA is TGTGCCAGCAGTTATAGCAGGGGGCCCACCGGGGAGCTGTTTTTT.

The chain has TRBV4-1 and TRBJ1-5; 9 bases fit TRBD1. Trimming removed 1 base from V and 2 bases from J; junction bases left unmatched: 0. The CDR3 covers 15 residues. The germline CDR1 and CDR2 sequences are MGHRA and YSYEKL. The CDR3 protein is CASSQGDRGNQPQHF. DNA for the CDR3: TGCGCCAGCAGCCAAGGGGACAGGGGCAATCAGCCCCAGCATTTT.